The rows below give T cell receptor beta chains drawn from one sample of a study of T cells in Graves' hyperthyroidism and ophthalmopathy. TCRdb reprocessed the multiplex PCR reads via MiXCR and lists one record per CDR3 protein. The sample lists about 840,000 distinct CDR3 sequences, over 35% occurring once. The sample consisted of blood. These receptors were collected from a man younger than 35 with Graves' hyperthyroidism. The conserved cysteine and the conserved F or W are not part of the CDR3 here.

V gene	J gene	CDR3 protein
TRBV20-1	TRBJ2-2	SARVPLAGESGELF
TRBV20-1	TRBJ1-6	SAQRPNNSPLH
TRBV19	TRBJ2-7	ASSIPGDPYEQY
TRBV19	TRBJ1-6	ASTTRTGNSYNSPLH
TRBV7-2	TRBJ2-7	ASSQPGTGDYEQY
TRBV4-2	TRBJ1-4	ASSPRGQLKLF
TRBV7-9	TRBJ2-7	ASSRSGTGFNEQY
TRBV13	TRBJ2-5	ASSLTGQEAQY
TRBV7-6	TRBJ1-1	ASSLAGEGNEAF
TRBV14	TRBJ1-1	ASSPLGHLNTEAF
TRBV29-1	TRBJ2-5	SVEDPRDSQETQY
TRBV7-2	TRBJ1-1	ASSLFSSSEAF
TRBV7-8	TRBJ2-5	ASSFWGVAETQY
TRBV10-3	TRBJ2-7	ASSGTDITYEQY
TRBV15	TRBJ1-5	ATSAGKGAQPQH
TRBV15	TRBJ1-4	ATSRRGWDEKLF
TRBV7-6	TRBJ2-7	ASSLDGQALYEQY
TRBV7-8	TRBJ2-5	ASSLLGGASPETQD
TRBV6-5	TRBJ2-5	ASSNPQETQY
TRBV4-1	TRBJ1-2	ASSQDRSRTNYGYT
TRBV5-6	TRBJ2-5	ASSSVREETQY
TRBV12-3/TRBV12-4	TRBJ1-2	ASSQQGFYGYT
TRBV12-3/TRBV12-4	TRBJ1-6	ASSALPDRGGYNSPLH
TRBV6-1	TRBJ1-1	ASSSFPGGVTEAF
TRBV7-2	TRBJ1-1	ASSRGRPGQGATEAF
TRBV6-5	TRBJ1-4	ASSKQANEKLF
TRBV7-3	TRBJ2-2	ASSSSRDRFTGELF
TRBV11-2	TRBJ2-2	ASSQVYERTGELF
TRBV6-5	TRBJ1-2	ASSGTGYNGYT
TRBV10-3	TRBJ2-5	AISERAGSQY
TRBV9	TRBJ1-1	ASSYSGSRRTEAF
TRBV14	TRBJ2-7	ASSQHSSGSYEQY
TRBV7-2	TRBJ1-5	ASRPHWTDPSNQPQH
TRBV15	TRBJ2-7	ATSREEARGEQY
TRBV9	TRBJ1-1	ASSRLTGMNTEAF
TRBV5-7	TRBJ2-5	ASSGRAGGAEWQETQY
TRBV2	TRBJ2-7	ASIGFSFSYEQY
TRBV9	TRBJ2-7	ASSWGLPYEQY
TRBV4-1	TRBJ1-2	ASSQDGGSDYGYT
TRBV11-2	TRBJ2-7	ASSLIAGEQY
TRBV7-4	TRBJ2-5	ASSLSPEVETQY
TRBV4-1	TRBJ2-7	ASSRQGQGEGEQY
TRBV12-3/TRBV12-4	TRBJ2-7	ASVEGGGRSYEQY